This is a list of T cell receptor beta chains from one sample in a study of blood T cells in healthy people across ages. TCRdb independently ran MiXCR on the 5' RACE reads; one entry per CDR3 protein. The sample yields around 820,000 distinct CDR3 sequences, 20% to 25% seen once. These data also featured in a second study, about T cells of mothers and their children.

Sequences were obtained from blood. These TCRs come from a boy younger than 18 in good health. Each CDR3 is given without its conserved first and last residue.

V: TRBV27; J: TRBJ2-4; CDR3: ASSSFGWTGGSKNIQY
V: TRBV6-5; J: TRBJ1-1; CDR3: ASSYDRVDTEAF
V: TRBV20-1; J: .; CDR3: SASGGLAGGRGYEQY
V: TRBV7-8; J: TRBJ2-1; CDR3: ATRTRHSYNEQF
V: TRBV7-9; J: .; CDR3: ASRSGALSDEQY
V: TRBV7-2; J: TRBJ1-2; CDR3: ASSLERTGVYGYT
V: TRBV7-9; J: TRBJ1-1; CDR3: ASSAPYRGDTEAF
V: TRBV24-1; J: .; CDR3: ATSDFVTKQF
V: TRBV4-3; J: TRBJ2-5; CDR3: ASRRTNRDQETQY
V: TRBV7-2; J: TRBJ2-2; CDR3: ASSLWTGSNTGELF
V: TRBV5-1; J: TRBJ2-2; CDR3: ASSTTSGRAYTGELF
V: TRBV4-1; J: TRBJ2-1; CDR3: ASSPIAGSYNEQF
V: TRBV4-1; J: TRBJ2-1; CDR3: ASSQDSGPSYNEQF
V: TRBV4-2; J: TRBJ2-1; CDR3: ASSQDGAPF
V: TRBV7-3; J: TRBJ1-4; CDR3: ASSLTGQGFTNEKLF
V: TRBV6-5; J: TRBJ1-6; CDR3: ASSYSYGGLNSPLH
V: TRBV18; J: TRBJ2-2; CDR3: ASSPTSGELF
V: TRBV7-9; J: TRBJ1-3; CDR3: ASSFQGTSGNTIY
V: TRBV11-2; J: .; CDR3: ASSLGRPQF
V: TRBV5-1; J: TRBJ2-4; CDR3: ASSSGQGAGIQY
V: TRBV28; J: TRBJ2-7; CDR3: ASSSGRGGFGEQY
V: TRBV5-1; J: TRBJ2-5; CDR3: ASSLATGSDGTQY
V: TRBV4-3; J: TRBJ2-5; CDR3: ASSQDRDLEEQY
V: TRBV7-8; J: TRBJ2-5; CDR3: ASSPRRVETQY
V: TRBV4-1; J: TRBJ2-1; CDR3: ASSQGPSPNEQF
V: TRBV5-6; J: TRBJ2-5; CDR3: ASSFGQGAWEQY
V: TRBV14; J: .; CDR3: ASSLQRTVYEQY
V: TRBV9; J: TRBJ1-2; CDR3: ASSRTGQGTYGYT
V: TRBV20-1; J: TRBJ2-7; CDR3: SASEQY
V: TRBV19; J: TRBJ2-1; CDR3: ASSSSVRNEQF
V: TRBV3-1; J: TRBJ2-4; CDR3: AGSHVQGNIQY
V: TRBV29-1; J: TRBJ2-3; CDR3: SVVGGRPGTDTQY
V: TRBV12-3/TRBV12-4; J: TRBJ2-5; CDR3: ASRGSSGRRAGEPF
V: TRBV9; J: TRBJ2-7; CDR3: ASSVVAGGPPYEQY
V: TRBV7-2; J: .; CDR3: ASSFQGRLNEQF
V: TRBV28; J: TRBJ2-7; CDR3: ASSHHRGLLWEQY
V: TRBV20-1; J: TRBJ1-5; CDR3: SARVRGMVDQPQH
V: TRBV9; J: TRBJ1-6; CDR3: ASSQYQDSPLH
V: TRBV5-1; J: TRBJ2-5; CDR3: ASSLAQGTEETQY
V: TRBV2; J: TRBJ2-4; CDR3: ASRNRNLAKNIQY